This T cell receptor beta chain was found in a study of read filtering for tumor transcriptome and immune sequencing. From germline, CDR1 is DFQATT and CDR2 SNEGSKA (reference sequence). V shed 6 bases and J 6 bases; nucleotides not matched to a gene: 11. The CDR3 consists of 14 residues. This clonotype was picked up many times. Every patient had bone marrow sampled while the disease was active. From roughly 400 ng of RNA, a library with molecular barcoded alpha/delta and beta/gamma adaptors was made. From the reads, TCRdb called clonotypes with MiXCR, one entry per CDR3 protein. In the table there are roughly 46,000 distinct CDR3 sequences, 9.5% to 15% of which are singletons.

The receptor's source is a donor aged 40 or older with multiple myeloma. The J gene is TRBJ2-1, the V gene TRBV20-1, with TRBD1 matching over 7 bases. Sequencing was done on a sample of a population of CD138-negative cells sorted from bone marrow. CDR3 nucleotide sequence: TGCAGTGCCCTCACAGAGACAGGGTTCAATGAGCAGTTCTTC. This sequence encodes CSALTETGFNEQFF.